This paragraph covers one T cell receptor (beta chain) sequence. Its antigen is unknown. One entry per CDR3 protein, called by TCRdb with MiXCR from the RT-PCR reads. The repertoire holds some 850,000 distinct CDR3 sequences, with around 20% as singletons. The CDR3 has 14 amino acids. Trimming took off 2 bases at V and 0 bases at J, with 11 bases between the two ends. CDR1 and CDR2 (germline): DFQATT, SNEGSKA (reference sequence). The data were obtained in a study of response to subunit inactivated influenza vaccine. Findings and limits, study-wide: The authors suggested that few new T cells are recruited per seasonal influenza vaccination.

V usage is TRBV20-1 and J usage is TRBJ2-7; possibly TRBD1 or TRBD2 for D (5 bases each). The sequenced sample was PBMCs from blood, obtained around 5 days after vaccination. This clonotype originated in a man in his fifties or sixties who received an inactivated influenza vaccine. In nucleotides, the CDR3 is TGCAGTGCTAGACGGGACCTCAGCTCCTACGAGCAGTACTTC. Amino acid sequence: CSARRDLSSYEQYF.